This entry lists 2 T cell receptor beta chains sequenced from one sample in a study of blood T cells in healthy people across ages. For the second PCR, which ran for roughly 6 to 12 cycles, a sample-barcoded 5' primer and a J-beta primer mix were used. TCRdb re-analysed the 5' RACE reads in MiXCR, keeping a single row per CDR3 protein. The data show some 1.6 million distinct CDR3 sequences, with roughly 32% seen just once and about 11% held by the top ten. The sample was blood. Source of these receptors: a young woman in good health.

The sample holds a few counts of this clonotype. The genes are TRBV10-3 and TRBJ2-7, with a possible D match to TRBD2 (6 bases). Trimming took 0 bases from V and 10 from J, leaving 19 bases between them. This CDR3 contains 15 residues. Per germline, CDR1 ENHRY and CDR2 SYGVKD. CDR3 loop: CAISESPGGEEAQYF. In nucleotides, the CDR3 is TGTGCCATCAGTGAGTCCCCAGGAGGGGAAGAGGCCCAGTACTTC.

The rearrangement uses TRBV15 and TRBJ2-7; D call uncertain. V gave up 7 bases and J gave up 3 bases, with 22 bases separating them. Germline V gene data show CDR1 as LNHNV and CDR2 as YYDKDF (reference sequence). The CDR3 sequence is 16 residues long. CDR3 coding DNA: TGTGCCACCAACACATCCAGACCTACGAGCTACTACGAGCAGTACTTC. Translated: CATNTSRPTSYYEQYF.